These T cell receptor beta chains were read from a single sample in a study of blood T cell repertoires in COVID-19. Sequenced by immunoSEQ multiplex PCR; TCRdb stores in-frame clones only, minus some. The top ten clones hold 11% of a sample with about 230,000 clones, around 86% of them seen once. The specimen sequenced was peripheral blood. The receptors come from a man aged 45-65 years with COVID-19, enrolled during active disease. CDR3s include the opening cysteine and the closing phenylalanine or tryptophan. D genes are given only for firm matches. Clone size is stated in some rows and not others, as once, few, many or a class when expanded.

J gene	clone size	V gene	D gene	CDR3 DNA	CDR3 protein
TRBJ2-7	NA	TRBV28	TRBD2	TGTGCCATCATGACTAGCGGGGAGTCGTACGGCGAGCAGTACTTC	CAIMTSGESYGEQYF
TRBJ2-1	NA	TRBV28	TRBD2	TGTGCCAGCAGTCCCCGACCCGGGGAGCGGGGATACAATGAGCAGTTCTTC	CASSPRPGERGYNEQFF
TRBJ1-6	NA	TRBV2	TRBD1	TGTGCCAGCAGTGCATCGGGACAGGGCAATTCACCCCTCCACTTT	CASSASGQGNSPLHF
TRBJ2-3	once	TRBV6-2/TRBV6-3	NA	TGTGCCAGCAGTCACCCCACTAGTTACACAGATACGCAGTATTTT	CASSHPTSYTDTQYF
TRBJ1-5	NA	TRBV3-1/TRBV3-2	TRBD1	TGTGCCAGCAGCCCGGACAGGGTCAATCAGCCCCAGCATTTT	CASSPDRVNQPQHF
TRBJ1-1	NA	TRBV5-1	NA	TGCGCCAGCAGCTTATCGGTAAATGAAGCTTTCTTT	CASSLSVNEAFF
TRBJ1-6	few	TRBV6-5	NA	TGTGCCAGCAGTTACTCGCTGGGGGCGAGCTCACCCCTCCACTTT	CASSYSLGASSPLHF
TRBJ1-1	NA	TRBV11-2	NA	TGTGCCAGCAGCTTAGAAACAGGGCGCCTCATCGAAGCTTTCTTT	CASSLETGRLIEAFF
TRBJ2-1	NA	TRBV30	TRBD2	TGTGCCTGGAGCTCCCTAGCGGCCTACAATGAGCAGTTCTTC	CAWSSLAAYNEQFF
TRBJ1-5	NA	TRBV27	TRBD1	TGTGCCAGCAGTTCAGGGGGGACTTATAGCAATCAGCCCCAGCATTTT	CASSSGGTYSNQPQHF
TRBJ1-2	NA	TRBV7-9	NA	TGTGCCAGCAGCTTAGGACAGAATAACTATGGCTACACCTTC	CASSLGQNNYGYTF
TRBJ1-5	NA	TRBV30	TRBD1	TGTGCCTGGGGACCGGGACAGGGGGAAAATCAGCCCCAGCATTTT	CAWGPGQGENQPQHF
TRBJ1-1	NA	TRBV5-1	NA	TGCGCCAGCAGGTCAGGGGTGGTAAACACTGAAGCTTTCTTT	CASRSGVVNTEAFF
TRBJ1-6	NA	TRBV2	NA	TGTGCCAGCAGTGAAAGACTTTATAATTCACCCCTCCACTTT	CASSERLYNSPLHF
TRBJ2-1	NA	TRBV27	NA	TGTGCCAGCAGTTTATTTAGTTCTGCGTACAATGAGCAGTTCTTC	CASSLFSSAYNEQFF
TRBJ1-4	NA	TRBV6-2/TRBV6-3	NA	TGTGCCAGCAGCTTGTCCCAGGGGTTTCGGGAAAAACTGTTTTTT	CASSLSQGFREKLFF
TRBJ1-2	NA	TRBV24-1	NA	TGTGCCACCAGTTACGGTGCCGGCTATGGCTACACCTTC	CATSYGAGYGYTF
TRBJ2-7	NA	TRBV19	NA	TGTGCCAGTAGGGCCATAGGAGGCTACGAGCAGTACTTC	CASRAIGGYEQYF
TRBJ2-2	few	TRBV6-1	TRBD1	TGTGCCAGCAGTGAAGTTGGACAGGAGAACACCGGGGAGCTGTTTTTT	CASSEVGQENTGELFF
TRBJ1-1	NA	TRBV23-1	NA	TGCGCCAGCAGTCAATCTCGGGGGTTAAACACTGAAGCTTTCTTT	CASSQSRGLNTEAFF
TRBJ2-3	NA	TRBV5-1	NA	TGCGCCAGCAGCTTGGGAACAGGGTCAGATACGCAGTATTTT	CASSLGTGSDTQYF
TRBJ2-2	NA	TRBV5-4	NA	TGTGCCAGCAGCCGGCCAGGAAACACCGGGGAGCTGTTTTTT	CASSRPGNTGELFF
TRBJ2-1	NA	TRBV9	TRBD1	TGTGCCAGCAGCGTAGGGACAGGGGGTTACAATGAGCAGTTCTTC	CASSVGTGGYNEQFF
TRBJ2-5	once	TRBV7-8	NA	TGTGCCAGCAGCTTAATCAGGACGGGGGTCCAGTACTTC	CASSLIRTGVQYF
TRBJ2-3	NA	TRBV7-9	TRBD1	TGTGCCAGCAGCTTACAGGACAGGGTCGGCACAGATACGCAGTATTTT	CASSLQDRVGTDTQYF
TRBJ2-1	NA	TRBV10-2	TRBD2	TGCGCCAGCAGGGCTAGCGGGAGAAGCTACAATGAGCAGTTCTTC	CASRASGRSYNEQFF
TRBJ2-1	NA	TRBV2	TRBD2	TGTGCCAGCAGGGAGCTAGCGGGAGGGCCAAGCAATGAGCAGTTCTTC	CASRELAGGPSNEQFF
TRBJ2-1	NA	TRBV28	TRBD2	TGTGCCAGCAGTTTCGAGCGGGGGGGCGGTTTGCAGTTCTTC	CASSFERGGGLQFF
TRBJ2-7	NA	TRBV20-1	TRBD2	TGCAGGGGGACTAGCTTTGGCGAGCAGTACTTC	CRGTSFGEQYF
TRBJ1-1	NA	TRBV7-8	TRBD1	TGTGCCAGCAGCTTAGGGACAGGGTGGGACACTGAAGCTTTCTTT	CASSLGTGWDTEAFF
TRBJ2-7	NA	TRBV19	NA	TGTGCCAGTAGTATAAGACAGGCCTCCTACGAGCAGTACTTC	CASSIRQASYEQYF
TRBJ1-6	NA	TRBV5-1	NA	TGCGCCAGCAGCTTACAGGCGAGCTCCTATAATTCACCCCTCCACTTT	CASSLQASSYNSPLHF
TRBJ2-7	NA	TRBV28	TRBD1	TGTGCCAGCAGTTTAATCCAGGGGGCCTACGAGCAGTACTTC	CASSLIQGAYEQYF
TRBJ1-6	NA	TRBV4-1	NA	TGCGCCAGCAGCCAAGAACAGAATTCACCCCTCCACTTT	CASSQEQNSPLHF
TRBJ2-2	NA	TRBV18	NA	TGTGCCAGCTCAATCCGGGACTCCGACGGGGAGCTGTTTTTT	CASSIRDSDGELFF
TRBJ2-7	NA	TRBV5-1	NA	TGCGCCAGCAGCTTAACCTTGACAGGCGGGAGCTCCTACGAGCAGTACTTC	CASSLTLTGGSSYEQYF
TRBJ1-1	NA	TRBV6-5	TRBD1	TGTGCCAGCAGTTACTGGACAGGGATGAACACTGAAGCTTTCTTT	CASSYWTGMNTEAFF
TRBJ2-1	NA	TRBV5-1	NA	TGCGCCAGCAGCTTGAACCCCCCCCGGGAACATGAGCAGTTCTTC	CASSLNPPREHEQFF
TRBJ1-1	NA	TRBV7-2	NA	TGTGCCAGCAGCCCCAGGGCAGGGACATCTGAAGCTTTCTTT	CASSPRAGTSEAFF
TRBJ2-1	NA	TRBV11-1	TRBD1	TGTGCCAGCAGCCCACAGGGGGCATACAATGAGCAGTTCTTC	CASSPQGAYNEQFF
TRBJ1-2	NA	TRBV10-2	NA	TGCGCCAGCAGAGCCCTAACCGAATCCTATGGCTACACCTTC	CASRALTESYGYTF
TRBJ1-6	NA	TRBV28	NA	TGTGCCAGCAGCATTTGGGAGTCTCCCCTCCACTTT	CASSIWESPLHF
TRBJ1-2	NA	TRBV29-1	TRBD1	TGCAGCGTTGTGGGACAGGGGGTTTATGGCTACACCTTC	CSVVGQGVYGYTF
TRBJ1-2	NA	TRBV2	TRBD1	TGTGCCAGCAGTGGGTTTCTCGGGACAGGGGGCGGAGGCTACACCTTC	CASSGFLGTGGGGYTF
TRBJ1-2	NA	TRBV12-3/TRBV12-4	NA	TGTGCCAGCACCAGGGGTGAGGGCTATGGCTACACCTTC	CASTRGEGYGYTF